This TCR beta chain was identified in a study of cytomegalovirus exposure and HLA in healthy donors (dated by TCRdb to about 2017). The study in broad terms: An earlier analysis of roughly 610 of the donors reported about 300 Gb of sequence data and roughly 120 million unique TCR beta sequences obtained from 150 million to 200 million T cells. HLA typing covered class I and class II loci at four-digit resolution. Typing coverage differed by locus: A, B, C, DRB1 and DQB1 were typed in roughly 620-630 donors, DQA1 in roughly 510, DPA1 in roughly 590, and DPB1 in roughly 470. The study aimed to test whether signatures of past pathogen exposure could be identified by cataloging public T cell receptors. Besides the first cohort of approximately 670 subjects, a separate validation cohort made up of about 120 different subjects was used. To predict cytomegalovirus infection status, the study brought together high-throughput TCR immunosequencing, statistical association of individual TCRs with disease status, and machine learning. Because of strong linkage in the cohort, roughly five DR-DQ haplotypes were treated as single units for association and clustering. An early release covering roughly 640 HLA-typed donors comprised about 300 gigabases of sequencing data and some 79 million unique TCR sequences. To study patterns of TCR occurrence, a later analysis re-analyzed previously published TCR beta repertoires from around 700 donors and added high-resolution HLA genotyping. The later analysis used no new phenotypic data to find candidate immune exposures, relying instead on TCR beta sequences and their occurrence across donors. Every repertoire in the discovery cohort had been generated on one and the same sequencing platform. Across around 400 genotyped donors of the cohort, an average of about 240,000 unique TCR beta nucleotide sequences per donor were sequenced, and 15% to 20% of those sequences were non-productive. An earlier analysis of nearly 600 of the donors applied high-throughput TCR beta sequencing to assess whether each TCR beta V gene segment acted as functional or pseudogenic. In a later genetic analysis, genome-wide SNP genotypes for about three fifths of the roughly 670 donors were used, and that subset was treated as a discovery cohort. Of the 300 to 450 genotyped donors, approximately 81% were placed in the genetic ancestry cluster associated with self-reported Caucasian donors. The T cell repertoires of 666 subjects were profiled by immunosequencing and related to cytomegalovirus serostatus. Alongside the repertoire data, information on donor age, sex, ethnicity and CMV serostatus was compiled.

Here is what the overall study found, with its caveats: A further reported finding was that TCR beta sequences accurately predicted the HLA-A and HLA-B alleles for most subjects in the first cohort. Immune exposure information for the cohort was limited to CMV serostatus. The classifier was reported to diagnose cytomegalovirus status with high specificity and sensitivity in both the original cohort and the validation cohort. Because HLA typing was unavailable for some donors at each locus, only the typed subset was used in association tests. Because counts were too low, seventeen rarely observed V segments, including chromosome 9 orphons, were excluded from the earlier analysis of around 590 of the donors. In a later genetic analysis, fewer N-insertions in productive TCRs were reported among donors in an Asian-associated ancestry cluster than the roughly 700-donor mean. Specific HLA alleles were associated with about 17,000 TCR beta sequences at a false discovery rate of 0.05 in a later analysis. In vitro tests confirmed that three of the cytomegalovirus-associated TCR beta chains recognize cytomegalovirus antigens. Compared with equally common non-associated chains, HLA-associated TCR beta chains in a later analysis were more clonally expanded and had lower generation probabilities. While some public TCRs were present in many individuals, most TCR sequences turned up only very rarely across donors. The authors suggested that the approach could potentially be generalized to other disease states and immunological phenotypes. In a later analysis, the rate of TCR association differed among HLA loci, with DRB1 alleles having the most associated TCRs and HLA-C alleles having the fewest. V-gene and J-gene trimming of TCR beta chains was associated with a missense DCLRE1C variant in a later genetic analysis, and the association was replicated in an independent cohort. Sequencing depth was assumed to be roughly uniform across donors in the presence/absence analyses, though that assumption may not hold. Broadly in line with IMGT annotations, most TCR beta V segments showed up in productive rearrangements about 87% or about 30% of the time in an earlier analysis of 450 to 750 of the donors. Strong co-occurrence of HLA alleles, especially DR and DQ, made assigning TCR associations to individual alleles difficult. Some IMGT-functional V segments, including TRBV6-2 and TRBV6-3, could not be told apart with the 87-base-pair reads, so those segments were excluded. In a later analysis, most CMV-associated TCR beta chains were found to appear HLA-restricted, with HLA associations seemingly driven largely by CMV exposure. Correlated functional status among segregating V segments might be attributable to linkage disequilibrium, but an unknown experimental factor could not be ruled out. A cluster of highly shared sequence variants was judged likely to represent a technical artifact of the sequencing pipeline. Only TCR beta chains were sequenced in this cohort, and the absence of alpha or paired-chain data limited detectable features. In the study, around 150 TCR beta chains were listed as associated with cytomegalovirus. Several of the top co-occurrence clusters appeared to be linked to parvovirus B19, influenza, CMV and Epstein-Barr virus, according to a later analysis.

A distance of 17 bases separates the germline ends of V and J, which lose 4 bases and 14 bases respectively. Measured from the cysteine to the phenylalanine, the CDR3 is 12 residues long. Just CDR3 DNA is preserved here, 36 bases in frame from base 1. As encoded in the germline V gene, CDR1 is MNHNS while CDR2 is SASEGT. This clone appeared once. There is no known antigen for this receptor. Base quality data are lacking; no much larger clone is found one base away. In total, fewer than 750 healthy bone marrow donors made up the cohort. At the time of sampling, every cohort member was nominally healthy, though immune exposures that went unrecorded were likely present. The donor was CMV seronegative and was included in the group of a few hundred seronegative cohort members. Each donor provided a peripheral blood sample, and peripheral blood mononuclear cells were used for TCR beta sequencing. The Qiagen DNeasy Blood Extraction Kit was used to extract genomic DNA from the blood cell samples.

Library preparation employed the immunoSEQ multiplex PCR assay. A mixture of 60 forward primers for TCR Vbeta segments and 13 reverse primers for TCR Jbeta segments was used in the multiplex PCR. A multiplex PCR assay on genomic DNA amplified the CDR3 region of rearranged TCR beta genes. The Illumina HiSeq System was used to sequence the amplified TCR beta libraries as 87-base-pair reads. Regarding the original processing steps: A later analysis tallied tens of millions of unique TCR beta chains across the 666 repertoires, and about 12 million of those chains were shared by two or more donors. Raw reads were error-corrected and collapsed into unique sequences by a nearest-neighbor algorithm in which closely related sequences were merged to remove PCR and sequencing errors. V, D and J gene segments were assigned by aligning CDR3 sequences to IMGT reference sequences. For a sequence to be retained, a match of at least six nucleotides was required to both a V gene segment and a J gene segment. A rearrangement was called productive if the CDR3 had no stop codons and remained in frame with V and J, and every other rearrangement was called non-productive. CDR3 was defined by IMGT convention, running from the second conserved V-encoded cysteine to the conserved J-encoded phenylalanine. Sequences without an unambiguous match to a single V gene segment were excluded from the earlier analysis of about 630 of the donors. An earlier analysis of 587 of the donors classified V segments as functional when productive rearrangements were above 56.7% and as segregating when the standard deviation between donors was above 5%. A statistical classification framework was built for diagnosing cytomegalovirus status from the catalog of TCR beta chain sequences. V and J gene assignment, in a later analysis, came from comparing TCR nucleotide sequences with IMGT/GENE-DB human TR gene sequences. Using the TCRdist pipeline, a later analysis assigned CDR3 sequences along with most-parsimonious VDJ recombination scenarios. In a later analysis, each TCR beta chain was defined by its CDR3 amino acid sequence together with its V-gene family, and reads lacking a unique V-gene family were excluded. As a way to deal with suspected cross-contamination and a sequencing artifact, a later analysis dropped under 600 nucleotide sequences that were highly shared and had low generation probability. A later analysis calculated a clonal expansion index for each public chain from normalized within-repertoire ranks of inferred template counts. A later analysis computed generation probabilities with a VDJ recombination model fitted to out-of-frame rearrangements, and checked the results against IGoR. In a later analysis, TCR-TCR, TCR-HLA and TCR-CMV co-occurrence was scored with hypergeometric tests, and a repertoire-size bias correction was applied to TCR pairs. False discovery rates were estimated in a later analysis by permuting HLA or CMV assignments 20 times. In a later analysis, co-occurring TCRs were grouped with DBSCAN, and TCRdist sequence similarity was added when clustering was performed within HLA-allele-positive subsets. Repertoires with fewer than 30,000 or more than 120,000 public chains were left out of co-occurrence clustering, as were four to six repertoires with anomalous nucleotide sharing. Sourced from immuneACCESS, this table was stored by TCRdb with only in-frame sequences that have V and J called. A share of the clones is absent; for the studies checked, an unresolved V gene accounts for under half, and the remainder has no known explanation. V and J calls and clone size come straight from that table; D and trimming were deduced from the DNA. Here the sample has nearly 110,000 clones; 71% occur a single time. 2.5% to 3.5% of the sample comes from the top ten.

This clonotype was sampled from a female donor in good health and CMV-seronegative. The receptor chain draws on TRBV6-1 and TRBJ1-2, with the D gene uncertain. Sequenced input: PBMCs. The DNA sequence is as follows: TGTGCCAGCAGTGTCGAGGGAGGGCCCCGGACCTTC. It is translated as CASSVEGGPRTF.